What follows are 31 T cell receptor beta chains derived from one specimen sequenced in a study of shared clonotypes between healthy human individuals. Terminally differentiated effector memory CD45RA+ cells were excluded from the naive CD8 cells, which were CD45RO-negative and positively selected for CCR7. Only in-frame clones appear in the TCRdb table, and some are missing; sequencing was by immunoSEQ multiplex PCR. The data show a few million clones, about 93% seen once. Source material: naive CD8+ T cells from PBMCs. The source of these receptors is a man between 18 and 29 years old in good health. Some clones in this sample may be carry-over from other donors' samples.

The chain carries TRBV9 and TRBJ2-7, with D uncertain. CDR3 length: 13 amino acids. V lost 0 bases to trimming and J lost 6 bases, with 10 bases between them. Germline V CDR1 and CDR2: SGDLS, YYNGEE. CDR3 region: CASSVGPSGEQYF. CDR3 DNA: TGTGCCAGCAGCGTAGGGCCTTCGGGCGAGCAGTACTTC.

As concerns this clone: The same CDR3 arises from other DNA sequences in this sample as well. The chain links TRBV6-5 to TRBJ1-1; D call uncertain. This CDR3 has 12 residues. V was cut by 2 bases and J by 4 bases, with 5 bases left in between. In germline, CDR1 is MNHEY, CDR2 SVGAGI. In DNA form, the CDR3 reads TGTGCCAGCAGTTACGAGGGCACTGAAGCTTTCTTT. It specifies CASSYEGTEAFF.

This sequence joins TRBV28 and TRBJ1-5; TRBD1 aligns across 9 bases. The CDR3 loop spans 16 amino acids. The junction had 6 bases not matched to a gene; V was cut back by 6 bases and J by 0 bases. CDR1 MDHEN and CDR2 SYDVKM come from the germline V gene. CDR3 sequence reads: CASSPGTGNSNQPQHF. The CDR3 DNA sequence: TGTGCCAGCAGCCCCGGGACAGGGAATAGCAATCAGCCCCAGCATTTT.

This clone was recorded only once. The rearrangement links TRBV5-1 to TRBJ2-2, with TRBD2 identical over 10 bases. This CDR3 region has 18 residues. The V gene's germline CDR1 is SGHRS and CDR2 YFSETQ. V dropped 4 bases and J dropped 5; count of bases not matched to a gene: 14. The CDR3: CASSPELAGRKLTGELFF. The CDR3 DNA follows: TGCGCCAGCAGCCCCGAACTAGCGGGGCGCAAGCTTACCGGGGAGCTGTTTTTT.

The V and J genes are TRBV9 and TRBJ2-7; 10 bases match TRBD2. The V and J ends lost 0 bases and 6 bases, in that order; junction bases with no gene match: 9. Germline CDR1 is SGDLS and CDR2 is YYNGEE. The CDR3 sequence is 16 residues long. CDR3 in amino acids: CASSVGPSGRALEQYF. CDR3 in DNA: TGTGCCAGCAGCGTAGGTCCAAGCGGGAGGGCCCTCGAGCAGTACTTC.

The genes are TRBV2 and TRBJ1-1; possible D gene TRBD1, 5 bases. The germline V gene encodes CDR1 SNHLY and CDR2 FYNNEI. The CDR3 runs to 14 residues. V was shortened by 3 bases and J by 1 base, with 9 bases between the two germline ends. The CDR3 DNA is TGTGCCAGCAGTGACGCGGGACGGAACACTGAAGCTTTCTTT. The encoded protein is CASSDAGRNTEAFF.

Comment on this clone: The junction departs from germline at one end; a sequencing error may be responsible. The chain combines TRBV27 with TRBJ2-7; D is unresolved. CDR1 MNHEY and CDR2 SMNVEV come from the germline V gene (reference sequence). This CDR3 spans 15 amino acids. CDR3 amino acids: CASSLIGPASNEQYF. DNA of the CDR3: TGTGCCAGCAGTCTCATAGGGCCCGCCTCCAACGAGCAGTACTTC.

The rearrangement uses TRBV7-6 and TRBJ1-2, with a tentative D call TRBD1 (6 bases). With 3 bases removed from V and 6 bases from J, the gap between germline ends came to 11 bases. The CDR3 covers 13 residues. Germline values: CDR1 SGHVS, CDR2 FNYEAQ. CDR3 amino acids: CASSLNREHGYTF. DNA of the CDR3: TGTGCCAGCAGCTTGAACAGGGAACATGGCTACACCTTC.

The gene calls are TRBV7-2 and TRBJ2-1, with 7 positions matching TRBD2. The germline gives CDR1 SGHTA, CDR2 FQGNSA. The CDR3 is 15 residues long. The J segment lost 3 bases and the V segment lost 2 bases, leaving 4 bases of the junction unmatched. As DNA, the CDR3 is TGTGCCAGCAGCTTATTGACGGGAGGCTACAATGAGCAGTTCTTC. This translates into CASSLLTGGYNEQFF.

The gene calls are TRBV7-9 and TRBJ1-1; no clear D. CDR3 length: 13 amino acids. The V end lost 5 bases, the J end lost 2 bases, and 9 bases lay between the germline ends. Per the germline V gene, CDR1 is SEHNR and CDR2 is FQNEAQ (reference sequence). CDR3 sequence (DNA): TGTGCCAGCAGCCTTAGCGATAACACTGAAGCTTTCTTT. Residues: CASSLSDNTEAFF. Together with reference TRBV7-9 and TRBJ1-1, the CDR3 gives the full variable domain: DTGVSQNPRHKITKRGQNVTFRCDPISEHNRLYWYRQTLGQGPEFLTYFQNEAQLEKSRLLSDRFSAERPKGSFSTLEIQRTEQGDSAMYLCASSLSDNTEAFFGQGTRLTVV.

J is TRBJ2-3 and V is TRBV10-3, with D tentatively TRBD2 (5 bases). Between the trimmed V and J ends, which lost 2 bases and 10 bases, there was a span of 19 bases. Per the germline V gene, CDR1 is ENHRY and CDR2 is SYGVKD. This CDR3 is 15 amino acids long. The CDR3 sequence: CAISEIGGLESAQYF. The CDR3, as DNA: TGTGCCATCAGTGAGATCGGCGGACTGGAGTCGGCGCAGTATTTT.

The chain joins TRBV6-6 to TRBJ2-5; no clear D. Germline CDR1 and CDR2: MNHNY and SVGAGI (reference sequence). Trimming removed 3 bases from V and 5 bases from J, with 10 bases in between. The length of the CDR3 is 13 residues. CDR3 sequence: CASSYQKFETQYF. CDR3 sequence (DNA): TGTGCCAGCAGTTATCAAAAGTTCGAGACCCAGTACTTC.

The chain links TRBV6-5 to TRBJ2-2; 8 bases map to TRBD1. With 0 bases clipped from V and 6 bases from J, the junction kept 6 bases outside the gene matches. Germline V gene data show CDR1 as MNHEY and CDR2 as SVGAGI. The CDR3 is made up of 16 amino acids. In DNA, the CDR3 is TGTGCCAGCAGTTACTCAACAGGGGGAACAGCCGGGGAGCTGTTTTTT. Amino acids: CASSYSTGGTAGELFF.

The V gene is TRBV9, the J gene TRBJ2-5; D gene unclear. Trimming took off 0 bases at V and 3 bases at J, with 6 bases between the two ends. Germline V gene data show CDR1 as SGDLS and CDR2 as YYNGEE. The CDR3 length is 13 residues. The CDR3 here is CASSVEIEETQYF. The CDR3 nucleotides are TGTGCCAGCAGCGTAGAAATAGAAGAGACCCAGTACTTC.

The chain employs TRBV19 and TRBJ2-7; 7 bases are a match to TRBD2. The germline V gene encodes CDR1 LNHDA and CDR2 SQIVND (reference sequence). The CDR3 totals 16 residues. V dropped 3 bases and J dropped 5; count of bases not matched to a gene: 13. This CDR3 reads CASSIDLGEGRHEQYF. As DNA, the CDR3 is TGTGCCAGTAGTATTGATTTGGGGGAGGGCCGCCACGAGCAGTACTTC.

For this clone: This specimen includes other DNA sequences encoding the same CDR3. The chain is built from TRBV7-9 and TRBJ1-1; D not resolved. V dropped 3 bases and J dropped 2 bases, with 4 bases sitting between them. Germline assignment: CDR1 SEHNR and CDR2 FQNEAQ (reference sequence). The CDR3 runs to 12 residues. The CDR3 region has the DNA TGTGCCAGCAGCTTCGGAAACACTGAAGCTTTCTTT. Encoded protein: CASSFGNTEAFF.

The chain couples TRBV15 to TRBJ2-7; no definite D call. The CDR3 is 16 amino acids. Trimming removed 1 base from V and 3 bases from J, with 16 bases in between. CDR1 and CDR2 (germline): LNHNV, YYDKDF (reference sequence). The CDR3: CATSRVPFETYYEQYF. Here the CDR3 DNA reads TGTGCCACCAGCAGAGTCCCCTTCGAGACTTACTACGAGCAGTACTTC.

The chain recombines TRBV7-9 with TRBJ2-7; a possible D gene is TRBD2 (5 bases). Per the germline V gene, CDR1 is SEHNR and CDR2 is FQNEAQ (reference sequence). This CDR3 is 15 amino acids long. Trimming left V 5 bases short and J 0 bases short, with 14 bases between. Written as DNA, the CDR3 is TGTGCCAGCAGCCCCAAGGAGGCTAGCTCCTACGAGCAGTACTTC. Translation gives CASSPKEASSYEQYF.

The rearrangement uses TRBV19 and TRBJ2-1, with D possibly being TRBD2 (5 bases). Germline V CDR1 and CDR2: LNHDA, SQIVND (reference sequence). CDR3 size: 15 residues. With 3 bases removed from V and 3 bases from J, the gap between germline ends came to 12 bases. The CDR3: CASSIFSGNYNEQFF. CDR3 DNA: TGTGCCAGTAGTATCTTCAGCGGAAACTACAATGAGCAGTTCTTC.

The gene calls are TRBV27 and TRBJ2-7; D gene unclear. This CDR3 is 14 amino acids long. CDR1 MNHEY and CDR2 SMNVEV come from the germline V gene (reference sequence). Trimming removed 4 bases from V and 6 bases from J, with 16 bases in between. The CDR3 region is CASSSDRAWIEQYF. Written as DNA, the CDR3 is TGTGCCAGCAGTTCGGACCGGGCCTGGATCGAGCAGTACTTC.

The genes are TRBV27 and TRBJ1-1; possibly TRBD1 for D (5 bases). The CDR3 extends over 13 amino acids. Per germline, CDR1 MNHEY and CDR2 SMNVEV (reference sequence). V lost 6 bases and J 7 bases, leaving 15 bases between the germline ends. CDR3 loop: CASRGPQAVEAFF. The CDR3 DNA is TGTGCCAGCAGGGGACCCCAGGCAGTTGAAGCTTTCTTT.

On this clone itself: Other DNA variants within this sample encode the same CDR3. As DNA, the CDR3 is TGTGCCAGCAGTCTAGGGGGGATTGCCTACGAGCAGTACTTC. Encoded protein: CASSLGGIAYEQYF. The chain couples TRBV27 to TRBJ2-7; D is tentatively TRBD1 or TRBD2 (6 bases each). CDR3 size: 14 residues. In germline, CDR1 is MNHEY, CDR2 SMNVEV (reference sequence). V lost 5 bases and J lost 2, with 13 bases in between.

This chain uses TRBV19 with TRBJ2-1; a weak D match, TRBD2 (6 bases). V lost 5 bases to trimming and J lost 2 bases, with 13 bases between them. Germline-derived CDR1 and CDR2 are LNHDA and SQIVND (reference sequence). This CDR3 is 15 amino acids long. The CDR3 DNA is TGTGCCAGTAGTCATCCGGGAGCTGCCTACAATGAGCAGTTCTTC. Translated: CASSHPGAAYNEQFF.

Written as DNA, the CDR3 is TGTGCCAGCAGCTTAGCTCGGGTGGAGACCCAGTACTTC. Translating it yields CASSLARVETQYF. The chain uses TRBV7-6 and TRBJ2-5, with no clear D. Germline loops: CDR1 SGHVS, CDR2 FNYEAQ. This CDR3 comprises 13 residues. V lost 0 bases, J lost 5 bases, and 7 bases lay in between.

This chain uses TRBV6-6 with TRBJ2-7; D is undetermined. Trimming shortened V by 6 bases and J by 3 bases, and 12 bases separated the two germline ends. The CDR3 runs to 13 residues. CDR1 is MNHNY, CDR2 SVGAGI, per germline (reference sequence). Here the CDR3 DNA reads TGTGCCAGCAGACACGCGGCCCACTACGAGCAGTACTTC. Translation gives CASRHAAHYEQYF.

This chain uses TRBV11-2 with TRBJ2-1; 12 bases are shared with TRBD2. CDR1 and CDR2 from the germline V gene are SGHAT and FQNNGV. This CDR3 has 16 amino acids. V lost 6 bases and J lost 8; bases outside the gene matches: 11. Here the CDR3 DNA reads TGTGCCAGCAGTCTCCGGACGAGACTAGCGGGGGATGAGCAGTTCTTC. Translated, it gives CASSLRTRLAGDEQFF.

This chain connects TRBV5-1 to TRBJ1-2; a weak D match, TRBD1 (6 bases). Deletions cut 2 bases from V and 8 bases from J, with 10 bases between. CDR1 SGHRS and CDR2 YFSETQ come from the germline V gene. CDR3 length: 12 residues. CDR3 loop: CASSFSGDGYTF. CDR3 coding DNA: TGCGCCAGCAGCTTCTCAGGGGACGGCTACACCTTC.

V gene TRBV6-5 combines with J gene TRBJ2-7; D is ambiguous. The CDR3 length is 14 residues. The germline CDR1 and CDR2 sequences are MNHEY and SVGAGI. V was trimmed by 4 bases and J by 3 bases, leaving 13 bases between them. The CDR3 sequence is CASSFNNLYYEQYF. In DNA, the CDR3 is TGTGCCAGCAGTTTCAACAATCTATACTACGAGCAGTACTTC.

V is TRBV21-1 and J is TRBJ1-1; TRBD1 reflects the table's D call only, with no check against the DNA. TRBV21-1 is a pseudogene. This CDR3 is built from 16 residues. The CDR3 coding sequence is TGTGCCAGCAGCAAAAAAGGGGGAGGAGGGGGCTCTGAAGCTTTCTTT. Protein sequence: CASSKKGGGGGSEAFF.

The chain carries TRBV9 and TRBJ2-4, with D possibly called TRBD1 or TRBD2 (5 bases each). The CDR3 is 14 amino acids. Trimming removed 3 bases at V and 7 bases at J, with 14 bases between. Germline CDR1 is SGDLS and CDR2 is YYNGEE. Here the CDR3 reads CASSGGTTGNIQYF. The CDR3 DNA sequence: TGTGCCAGCAGCGGTGGGACGACGGGGAACATTCAGTACTTC.

A single count supports this clone. The chain has TRBV28 and TRBJ2-3; no definite D call. Germline CDR1 reads MDHEN; CDR2 reads SYDVKM. V gave up 10 bases and J gave up 0 bases, with 14 bases separating them. This CDR3 spans 14 amino acids. CDR3 protein: CATSPTGSTDTQYF. CDR3 sequence (DNA): TGTGCCACCTCTCCAACGGGCAGCACAGATACGCAGTATTTT. Combining the CDR3 with reference TRBV28 and TRBJ2-3 gives the whole variable domain DVKVTQSSRYLVKRTGEKVFLECVQDMDHENMFWYRQDPGLGLRLIYFSYDVKMKEKGDIPEGYSVSREKKERFSLILESASTNQTSMYLCATSPTGSTDTQYFGPGTRLTVL.